The T cell receptor beta chain under discussion was sequenced for a study of shared clonotypes between healthy human individuals. V was pared by 5 bases and J by 0 bases, with 4 bases of the junction left unmatched. The CDR3 runs 16 residues. From germline, CDR1 is SGHTA and CDR2 FQGTGA. TCRdb keeps only in-frame clones here, not all; method: immunoSEQ multiplex PCR. The data show about 530,000 clones, with about three quarters seen just once and about an eighth held by the top ten. Donors, healthy HIV-negative adults, lacked recent acute infections or vaccinations. The receptor was isolated from a woman aged 40 to 50 in good health. Some clones in this sample may be carry-over from other donors' samples. Sequencing was done on a sample of PBMCs. V gene TRBV7-3 combines with J gene TRBJ2-2; TRBD1 matches 9 bases. CDR3 bases: TGTGCCAGCAGCCTACAGGGGGCGACGAACACCGGGGAGCTGTTTTTT. Residues: CASSLQGATNTGELFF.